This T cell receptor (beta chain) was profiled in a study of metastatic and nonmetastatic thyroid tumors. Overall study context: Malignant thyroid and benign thyroid patients provided blood and tumor or nodule tissue whose repertoires were compared. Whole-study findings and limits: As reported, TCR beta diversity in blood and tumor was significantly higher in malignant thyroid tumors than in benign nodules.

Concerning this clone itself: Its antigen is undetermined.

Nobody among the patients had been given any treatment before thyroid surgery. The J segment lost 1 base and the V segment lost 5 bases, leaving 15 bases of the junction unmatched. CDR3 size: 18 residues. CDR1 is LNHDA and CDR2 is SQIVND in the germline V gene (reference sequence). TCRdb reanalyzed the PCR reads with MiXCR. Among about 4,600 clones listed, around 20% were seen once. This receptor was obtained from a male donor with papillary thyroid cancer or a benign thyroid nodule (not recorded which). Some clones in this sample may be carry-over from other donors' samples. The rearrangement links TRBV19 to TRBJ2-5; 8 bases match TRBD2. Sequencing was performed on adjacent normal tissue. The CDR3 bases are TGTGCCAGTAGTTCTCCCCTCGTTGGCGGGGGGACCCAAGAGACCCAGTACTTC. Translation: CASSSPLVGGGTQETQYF.